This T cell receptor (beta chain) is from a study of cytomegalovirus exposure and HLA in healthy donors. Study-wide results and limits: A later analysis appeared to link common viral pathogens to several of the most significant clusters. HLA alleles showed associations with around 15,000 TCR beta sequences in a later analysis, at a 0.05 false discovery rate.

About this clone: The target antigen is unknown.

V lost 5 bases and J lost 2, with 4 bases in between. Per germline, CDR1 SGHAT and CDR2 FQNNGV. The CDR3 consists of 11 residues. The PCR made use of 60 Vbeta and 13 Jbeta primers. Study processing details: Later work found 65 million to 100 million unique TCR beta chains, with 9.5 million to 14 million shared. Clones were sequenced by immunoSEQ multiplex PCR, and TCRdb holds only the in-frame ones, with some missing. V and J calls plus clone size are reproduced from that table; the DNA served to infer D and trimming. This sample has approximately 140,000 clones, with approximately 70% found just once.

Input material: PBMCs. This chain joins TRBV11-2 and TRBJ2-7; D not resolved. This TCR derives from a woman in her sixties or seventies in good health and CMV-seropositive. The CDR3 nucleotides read TGTGCCAGCAGCCCCGCCTACGAGCAGTACTTC. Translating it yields CASSPAYEQYF. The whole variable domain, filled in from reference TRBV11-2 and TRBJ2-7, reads EAGVAQSPRYKIIEKRQSVAFWCNPISGHATLYWYQQILGQGPKLLIQFQNNGVVDDSQLPKDRFSAERLKGVDSTLKIQPAKLEDSAVYLCASSPAYEQYFGPGTRLTVT.